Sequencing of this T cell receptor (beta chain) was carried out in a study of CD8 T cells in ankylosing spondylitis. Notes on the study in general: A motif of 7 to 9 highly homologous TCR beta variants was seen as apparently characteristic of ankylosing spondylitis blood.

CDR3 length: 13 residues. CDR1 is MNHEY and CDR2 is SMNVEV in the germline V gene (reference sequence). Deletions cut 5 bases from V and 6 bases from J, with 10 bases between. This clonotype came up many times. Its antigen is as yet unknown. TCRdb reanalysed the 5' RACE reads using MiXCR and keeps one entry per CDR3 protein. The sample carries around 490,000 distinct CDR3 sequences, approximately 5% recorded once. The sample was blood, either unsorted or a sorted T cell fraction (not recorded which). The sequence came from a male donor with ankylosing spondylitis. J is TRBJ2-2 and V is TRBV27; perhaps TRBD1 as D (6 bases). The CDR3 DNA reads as TGTGCCAGCAGTCCCAGGGGATCCGGGGAGCTGTTTTTT. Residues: CASSPRGSGELFF.